This entry lists 8 T cell receptor beta chains sequenced from one sample in a study of PD-1 blockade in mismatch repair-deficient tumors. Sequencing used immunoSEQ multiplex PCR; TCRdb keeps in-frame clones, though not all of them. The sample includes over 100,000 clones, around 80% of them seen just once. The material was peripheral blood, obtained about 60 weeks after starting pembrolizumab. The receptors shown here come from an adult with mismatch repair-deficient cancer.

This chain's CDR3 is CASSLEGEAVYGYTF. In DNA, the CDR3 is TGCGCCAGCAGCTTGGAAGGTGAGGCCGTCTATGGCTACACCTTC. The chain joins TRBV5-1 to TRBJ1-2; D is ambiguous. The CDR3 contains 15 residues. Trimming left V 0 bases short and J 4 bases short, with 13 bases between. Germline-derived CDR1 and CDR2 are SGHRS and YFSETQ.

The J gene is TRBJ1-3, the V gene TRBV15, with a possible D match to TRBD1 (6 bases). The ends were cut back, 1 base at V and 1 base at J, with 14 bases in the middle. Germline V gene data show CDR1 as LNHNV and CDR2 as YYDKDF (reference sequence). The CDR3 is 17 amino acids. The CDR3 protein is CATSRGWGAWSGNTIYF. In nucleotides, the CDR3 is TGTGCCACCAGCAGAGGGTGGGGGGCTTGGTCTGGAAACACCATATATTTT.

The CDR3 protein is CAISEPGLAGEGNTQYF. CDR3 nucleotides: TGTGCCATCAGTGAGCCCGGACTAGCGGGAGAAGGAAATACGCAGTATTTT. The genes are TRBV10-3 and TRBJ2-3, with TRBD2 matching 13 bases. The CDR3 contains 17 residues. V dropped 2 bases and J dropped 7; count of bases not matched to a gene: 9. Germline CDR1 and CDR2: ENHRY and SYGVKD.

The gene calls are TRBV25-1 and TRBJ2-5; possibly TRBD2 for D (5 bases). V was trimmed by 4 bases and J by 2 bases, leaving 11 bases between them. This CDR3 has 14 residues. Germline CDR1 and CDR2: MGHDK and SYGVNS. In DNA, the CDR3 is TGTGCCAGCAGTGTCCCGGAGGTACAAGAGACCCAGTACTTC. Translating it yields CASSVPEVQETQYF.

The J gene is TRBJ2-7, the V gene TRBV23-1, with no clear D. TRBV23-1 is given ORF status, its function remaining uncertain. CDR3 length: 14 residues. V lost 4 bases and J 4 bases, leaving 14 bases between the germline ends. The CDR3 sequence is CASSPSRDLYEQYF. Written as DNA, the CDR3 is TGCGCCAGCAGTCCGTCTCGCGACCTTTACGAGCAGTACTTC.

The chain is built from TRBV10-1 and TRBJ2-3; 10 nucleotides line up with TRBD1. The ends lost 9 bases at V and 2 bases at J; junction bases unmatched: 8. The CDR3 is 15 residues long. The germline gives CDR1 WNHNN, CDR2 SYGVQD (reference sequence). CDR3 DNA sequence: TGCGCCAGTCGACAGGGGGCAGGCCACACAGATACGCAGTATTTT. This translates into CASRQGAGHTDTQYF.

This clone was counted once. This chain uses TRBV11-3 with TRBJ2-2; 9 nucleotides line up with TRBD1. CDR3 length: 19 residues. In germline, CDR1 is SGHNT, CDR2 YENEEA. Unmatched junction bases numbered 14, after V lost 5 bases and J lost 1 base. In nucleotides, the CDR3 is TGTGCCAGCAGCGTAGGACATCCGGGACAGGGTTGGAACACCGGGGAGCTGTTTTTT. It specifies CASSVGHPGQGWNTGELFF.

The rearrangement joins TRBV19 to TRBJ2-7; D gene uncertain. Germline V gene data show CDR1 as LNHDA and CDR2 as SQIVND (reference sequence). The CDR3 is made up of 15 amino acids. V dropped 4 bases and J dropped 2 bases, with 15 bases sitting between them. The CDR3 coding sequence is TGTGCCAGTAGTAAGGTCGGAGACCAGCCCTACGAGCAGTACTTC. Translated: CASSKVGDQPYEQYF.